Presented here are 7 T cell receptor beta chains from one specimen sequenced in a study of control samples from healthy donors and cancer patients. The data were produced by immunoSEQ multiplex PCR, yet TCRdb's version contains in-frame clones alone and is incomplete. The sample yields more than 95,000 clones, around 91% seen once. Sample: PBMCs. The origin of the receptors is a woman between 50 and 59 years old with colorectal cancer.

The CDR3 DNA follows: TGTGCCAGCAGCTTAGGGCAGAGTCCACAGAATGAAAAACTGTTTTTT. Its translation: CASSLGQSPQNEKLFF. This rearrangement joins TRBV11-2 to TRBJ1-4; D gene uncertain. V was trimmed by 1 base and J by 5 bases, leaving 14 bases between them. Germline CDR1 reads SGHAT; CDR2 reads FQNNGV. The length of the CDR3 is 16 residues.

DNA of the CDR3: TGCGCCAGCAGCTTGGACAGGGGGCAGACTAATGAAAAACTGTTTTTT. Amino acids: CASSLDRGQTNEKLFF. The chain carries TRBV5-1 and TRBJ1-4; TRBD1 matches 9 bases. The CDR3 is 16 residues long. Germline loops: CDR1 SGHRS, CDR2 YFSETQ. Trimming took 0 bases from V and 2 from J; bases not matched to a gene: 2.

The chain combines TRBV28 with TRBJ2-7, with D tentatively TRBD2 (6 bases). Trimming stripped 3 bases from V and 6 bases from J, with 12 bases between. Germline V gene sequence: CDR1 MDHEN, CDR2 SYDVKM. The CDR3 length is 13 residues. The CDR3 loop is CASSLDPGVEQYF. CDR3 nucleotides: TGTGCCAGCAGTTTGGACCCGGGGGTCGAGCAGTACTTC.

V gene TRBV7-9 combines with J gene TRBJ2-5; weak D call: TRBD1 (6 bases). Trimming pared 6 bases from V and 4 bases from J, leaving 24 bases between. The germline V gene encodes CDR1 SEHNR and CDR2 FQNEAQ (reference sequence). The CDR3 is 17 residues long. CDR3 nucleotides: TGTGCCAGCAGTCTCGAAGGGGGTCGAGGTCTCAGAGAGACCCAGTACTTC. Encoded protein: CASSLEGGRGLRETQYF. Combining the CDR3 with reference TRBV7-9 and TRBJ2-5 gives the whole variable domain DTGVSQNPRHKITKRGQNVTFRCDPISEHNRLYWYRQTLGQGPEFLTYFQNEAQLEKSRLLSDRFSAERPKGSFSTLEIQRTEQGDSAMYLCASSLEGGRGLRETQYFGPGTRLLVL.

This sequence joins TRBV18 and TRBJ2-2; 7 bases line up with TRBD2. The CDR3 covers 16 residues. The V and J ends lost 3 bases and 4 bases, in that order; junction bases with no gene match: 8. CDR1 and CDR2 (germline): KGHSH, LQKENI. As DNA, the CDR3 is TGTGCCAGCTCACCCCCCACCGGGGGGAGCACCGGGGAGCTGTTTTTT. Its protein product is CASSPPTGGSTGELFF.

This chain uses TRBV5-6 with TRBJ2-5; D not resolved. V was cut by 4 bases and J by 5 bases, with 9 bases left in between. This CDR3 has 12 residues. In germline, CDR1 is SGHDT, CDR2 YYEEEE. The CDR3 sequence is CASSRREETQYF. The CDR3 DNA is TGTGCCAGCAGCCGTAGAGAGGAGACCCAGTACTTC.

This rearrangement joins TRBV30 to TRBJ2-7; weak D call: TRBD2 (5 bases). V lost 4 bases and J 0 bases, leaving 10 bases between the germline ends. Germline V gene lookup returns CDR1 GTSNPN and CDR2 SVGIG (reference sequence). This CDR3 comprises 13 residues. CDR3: CAWMAGSSYEQYF. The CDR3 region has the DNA TGTGCCTGGATGGCGGGTAGCTCCTACGAGCAGTACTTC.